A selection of T cell receptor beta chains follows, all from one sample in a study of cytomegalovirus exposure and HLA in healthy donors. This table comes from immunoSEQ multiplex PCR, and its TCRdb copy is limited to in-frame clones, with some not included. The table includes 90,000 to 100,000 clones, around four fifths detected once. Sequenced input: PBMCs. Receptors originate from a man aged 40-49 years in good health and CMV-seronegative. The CDR3 runs from the conserved cysteine through the conserved F or W. The D gene is left open where the match is weak. The listing skips clone size in some rows; elsewhere it reads once, few, many or a size class.

clone_size	v_call	d_call	j_call	cdr3_aa	cdr3_nt
.	TRBV4-1	TRBD1	TRBJ1-1	CASSPRQGVTSTEAFF	TGCGCCAGCAGCCCTAGACAGGGGGTTACTAGCACTGAAGCTTTCTTT
.	TRBV19	.	TRBJ2-3	CASSIALTGLPRTTQYF	TGTGCCAGTAGTATTGCCCTTACAGGTCTTCCCCGGACTACGCAGTATTTT
.	TRBV18	TRBD2	TRBJ2-3	CASSPPVGLAGVSDTQYF	TGTGCCAGCTCACCACCGGTAGGACTAGCGGGAGTTTCAGATACGCAGTATTTT
.	TRBV4-1	.	TRBJ2-2	CASSPQRVHTGELFF	TGCGCCAGCAGCCCCCAGCGGGTTCACACCGGGGAGCTGTTTTTT
.	TRBV2	.	TRBJ1-5	CASRDTGQDGVSNQPQHF	TGTGCCAGCAGAGATACGGGACAAGACGGTGTGAGCAATCAGCCCCAGCATTTT
.	TRBV28	.	TRBJ1-3	CASSLSAGPSSGNTIYF	TGTGCCAGCAGTTTATCGGCAGGGCCGAGCTCTGGAAACACCATATATTTT
once	TRBV5-1	.	TRBJ1-3	CASSPDGRTNSGNTIYF	TGCGCCAGCAGCCCGGACGGGAGAACTAACTCTGGAAACACCATATATTTT
.	TRBV4-1	.	TRBJ1-2	CASSQNLDYNYGYTF	TGCGCCAGCAGCCAAAATCTCGACTATAACTATGGCTACACCTTC
.	TRBV7-2	TRBD2	TRBJ2-2	CASSLLAGGGTGELFF	TGTGCCAGCAGCTTACTAGCGGGAGGTGGCACCGGGGAGCTGTTTTTT
.	TRBV30	TRBD2	TRBJ2-7	CAWSVPAGGRAEQYF	TGTGCCTGGAGTGTACCCGCGGGAGGGCGGGCCGAGCAGTACTTC
.	TRBV29-1	.	TRBJ1-2	CSVEGRGVGYGYTF	TGCAGCGTTGAAGGCAGGGGCGTTGGCTATGGCTACACCTTC
.	TRBV4-3	.	TRBJ1-3	CASSHRYSGNTIYF	TGCGCCAGCAGCCACCGGTACTCTGGAAACACCATATATTTT